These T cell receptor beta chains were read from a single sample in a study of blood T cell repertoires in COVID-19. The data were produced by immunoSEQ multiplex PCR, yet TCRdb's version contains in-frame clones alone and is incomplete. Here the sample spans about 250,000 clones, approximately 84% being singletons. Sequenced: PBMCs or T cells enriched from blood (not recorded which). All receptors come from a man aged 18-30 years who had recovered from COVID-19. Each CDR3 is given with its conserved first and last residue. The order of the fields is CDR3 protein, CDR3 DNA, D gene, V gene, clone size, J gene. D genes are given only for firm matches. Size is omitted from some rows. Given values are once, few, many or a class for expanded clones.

CDR3 protein: CASSLIRASGTGYTF; CDR3 DNA: TGTGCCAGCAGTCTCATAAGAGCCAGCGGGACAGGCTACACCTTC; D gene: NA; V gene: TRBV28; clone size: NA; J gene: TRBJ1-2
CDR3 protein: CASSLPHQPFPGQGRGNQPQHF; CDR3 DNA: TGTGCCAGCAGTTTACCTCACCAACCCTTTCCGGGACAGGGAAGGGGGAATCAGCCCCAGCATTTT; D gene: TRBD1; V gene: TRBV27; clone size: NA; J gene: TRBJ1-5
CDR3 protein: CASSQDRVQPQHF; CDR3 DNA: TGTGCCAGCAGCCAGGACAGGGTACAGCCCCAGCATTTT; D gene: TRBD1; V gene: TRBV5-8; clone size: NA; J gene: TRBJ1-5
CDR3 protein: CASTPDRLLYGYTF; CDR3 DNA: TGTGCCAGCACGCCGGACAGGCTGCTCTATGGCTACACCTTC; D gene: TRBD1; V gene: TRBV28; clone size: once; J gene: TRBJ1-2
CDR3 protein: CASSRDREYDEQFF; CDR3 DNA: TGTGCCAGCAGTCGGGACAGGGAATACGATGAGCAGTTCTTC; D gene: TRBD1; V gene: TRBV6-5; clone size: NA; J gene: TRBJ2-1
CDR3 protein: CASRTGEAGEKLFF; CDR3 DNA: TGTGCCAGCAGGACAGGGGAGGCGGGTGAAAAACTGTTTTTT; D gene: TRBD1; V gene: TRBV6-5; clone size: NA; J gene: TRBJ1-4
CDR3 protein: CASSLPWPYSGANVLTF; CDR3 DNA: TGTGCCAGCAGCCTCCCCTGGCCTTACTCTGGGGCCAACGTCCTGACTTTC; D gene: NA; V gene: TRBV21-1; clone size: NA; J gene: TRBJ2-6
CDR3 protein: CASILGDRKNQPQHF; CDR3 DNA: TGTGCCAGCATATTAGGGGACAGAAAGAATCAGCCCCAGCATTTT; D gene: TRBD1; V gene: TRBV6-5; clone size: NA; J gene: TRBJ1-5
CDR3 protein: CASSIQGADTEAFF; CDR3 DNA: TGTGCCAGTAGTATACAGGGGGCCGACACTGAAGCTTTCTTT; D gene: TRBD1; V gene: TRBV19; clone size: NA; J gene: TRBJ1-1
CDR3 protein: CASSIGTGRGTDTQYF; CDR3 DNA: TGTGCCAGCAGTATAGGGACAGGGAGAGGCACAGATACGCAGTATTTT; D gene: TRBD1; V gene: TRBV25-1; clone size: NA; J gene: TRBJ2-3
CDR3 protein: CASSSQGANGYTF; CDR3 DNA: TGTGCCAGCAGTTCCCAGGGGGCGAATGGCTACACCTTC; D gene: TRBD1; V gene: TRBV27; clone size: NA; J gene: TRBJ1-2
CDR3 protein: CASSQPGTRAQETQYF; CDR3 DNA: TGTGCCAGCAGCCAACCCGGGACTAGAGCACAAGAGACCCAGTACTTC; D gene: TRBD2; V gene: TRBV3-1/TRBV3-2; clone size: NA; J gene: TRBJ2-5
CDR3 protein: CASSYGPAAFF; CDR3 DNA: TGTGCCAGCAGTTACGGGCCTGCAGCTTTCTTT; D gene: NA; V gene: TRBV6-5; clone size: NA; J gene: TRBJ1-1
CDR3 protein: CASSGAGQRRWGGYTF; CDR3 DNA: TGTGCCAGCAGTGGGGCAGGACAGCGAAGGTGGGGGGGCTACACCTTC; D gene: NA; V gene: TRBV28; clone size: few; J gene: TRBJ1-2
CDR3 protein: CASSQEIGGLGGNTIYF; CDR3 DNA: TGTGCCAGCAGCCAAGAAATAGGGGGATTGGGCGGAAACACCATATATTTT; D gene: NA; V gene: TRBV3-1/TRBV3-2; clone size: NA; J gene: TRBJ1-3
CDR3 protein: CASSPTQFSNQPQHF; CDR3 DNA: TGTGCCAGCAGTCCAACACAGTTTAGCAATCAGCCCCAGCATTTT; D gene: NA; V gene: TRBV28; clone size: NA; J gene: TRBJ1-5
CDR3 protein: CASSIGQGGSPLHF; CDR3 DNA: TGTGCCAGTAGTATCGGACAGGGGGGATCACCCCTCCACTTT; D gene: TRBD1; V gene: TRBV19; clone size: once; J gene: TRBJ1-6
CDR3 protein: CASSSSGLDYEQYF; CDR3 DNA: TGTGCCAGCAGTTCCTCGGGACTCGACTACGAGCAGTACTTC; D gene: NA; V gene: TRBV6-5; clone size: few; J gene: TRBJ2-7
CDR3 protein: CASSYSSSYNEQFF; CDR3 DNA: TGTGCCAGCAGTTACTCCAGCTCCTACAATGAGCAGTTCTTC; D gene: NA; V gene: TRBV6-5; clone size: many; J gene: TRBJ2-1
CDR3 protein: CASSRGYEQYF; CDR3 DNA: TGTGCCAGCAGCCGCGGGTACGAGCAGTACTTC; D gene: NA; V gene: TRBV11-3; clone size: NA; J gene: TRBJ2-7
CDR3 protein: CASTPSRGLQPQHF; CDR3 DNA: TGTGCCAGTACCCCGAGCAGGGGGCTTCAGCCCCAGCATTTT; D gene: TRBD1; V gene: TRBV19; clone size: once; J gene: TRBJ1-5
CDR3 protein: CASSLAGGFGEAFF; CDR3 DNA: TGTGCCAGCAGCTTAGCAGGGGGCTTCGGTGAAGCTTTCTTT; D gene: TRBD1; V gene: TRBV5-6; clone size: NA; J gene: TRBJ1-1
CDR3 protein: CASSIDGGQGEQYF; CDR3 DNA: TGTGCCAGTAGTATAGATGGCGGACAGGGCGAGCAGTACTTC; D gene: TRBD1; V gene: TRBV19; clone size: NA; J gene: TRBJ2-7
CDR3 protein: CASSQAGTGVEQYF; CDR3 DNA: TGCGCCAGCAGCCAGGCCGGGACAGGGGTCGAGCAGTACTTC; D gene: TRBD1; V gene: TRBV4-1; clone size: NA; J gene: TRBJ2-7
CDR3 protein: CASSLVGGNYGYTF; CDR3 DNA: TGTGCCAGCAGCTTAGTTGGAGGGAACTATGGCTACACCTTC; D gene: NA; V gene: TRBV11-3; clone size: NA; J gene: TRBJ1-2
CDR3 protein: CASSELQGVWSEQYF; CDR3 DNA: TGTGCCAGCAGTGAACTCCAGGGGGTCTGGAGCGAGCAGTACTTC; D gene: TRBD1; V gene: TRBV2; clone size: NA; J gene: TRBJ2-7
CDR3 protein: CASSPWTGQGYTF; CDR3 DNA: TGTGCCAGCAGTCCTTGGACAGGGCAGGGCTACACCTTC; D gene: TRBD1; V gene: TRBV27; clone size: NA; J gene: TRBJ1-2
CDR3 protein: CASSQWTSGSGEQYF; CDR3 DNA: TGTGCCAGCAGCCAGTGGACTAGCGGGAGTGGTGAGCAGTACTTC; D gene: TRBD2; V gene: TRBV3-1/TRBV3-2; clone size: NA; J gene: TRBJ2-7
CDR3 protein: CASSPGQGWEEQYF; CDR3 DNA: TGTGCCAGCAGTCCGGGACAGGGCTGGGAAGAGCAGTACTTC; D gene: TRBD1; V gene: TRBV6-5; clone size: few; J gene: TRBJ2-7
CDR3 protein: CASSQPLGTSSTNEKLFF; CDR3 DNA: TGTGCCAGCAGCCAACCGCTAGGGACTTCCTCGACTAATGAAAAACTGTTTTTT; D gene: NA; V gene: TRBV3-1/TRBV3-2; clone size: NA; J gene: TRBJ1-4
CDR3 protein: CASSRGGQGSSPLHF; CDR3 DNA: TGTGCCAGCTCACGGGGGGGACAGGGGAGTTCACCCCTCCACTTT; D gene: TRBD1; V gene: TRBV6-5; clone size: NA; J gene: TRBJ1-6
CDR3 protein: CASSLGRGQASSYEQYF; CDR3 DNA: TGTGCCAGCAGCTTGGGAAGGGGACAGGCGAGCTCCTACGAGCAGTACTTC; D gene: TRBD1; V gene: TRBV11-2; clone size: NA; J gene: TRBJ2-7
CDR3 protein: CASSPSGLRYEQYF; CDR3 DNA: TGTGCCAGCAGCCCCTCGGGACTCCGATACGAGCAGTACTTC; D gene: NA; V gene: TRBV5-8; clone size: NA; J gene: TRBJ2-7
CDR3 protein: CASSFLRSPYGYTF; CDR3 DNA: TGTGCCAGCAGCTTCCTCCGGAGCCCCTATGGCTACACCTTC; D gene: NA; V gene: TRBV5-8; clone size: NA; J gene: TRBJ1-2